The clone carrying this TCR beta chain was counted between two and nine times. Its cognate antigen is unknown. This sample is part of a study of blood T cells in healthy people across ages. Findings and caveats of the study: Unsorted PBMCs ruled out conclusive naive versus antigen-experienced comparison. Naive CD4+ cells and diversity were both higher in long-lived donors than in aged donors. Researchers report that TCR beta diversity correlated strongly with naive T cell percentage.

Germline V CDR1 and CDR2: SGHTA, FQGNSA. The junction had 7 bases not matched to a gene; V was cut back by 5 bases and J by 5 bases. This CDR3 comprises 14 residues. Primed by a sample-barcoded 5' primer and a J-beta primer mix, a second PCR proceeded for about 7 to 11 cycles. Every cDNA was tagged by a template-switch adaptor with 12 random nucleotides. TCRdb re-called the 5' RACE reads through MiXCR, storing one row per CDR3 protein. The sample shows 630,000 or so distinct CDR3 sequences, roughly 31% of them seen only once. What was sequenced was blood. The gene calls are TRBV7-2 and TRBJ2-5, with 8 bases identical to TRBD1. The receptor was isolated from a woman of 80 years or more in good health. As DNA, the CDR3 is TGTGCCAGCAGCCCCAGCCAGGGGGCGGAGACCCAGTACTTC. Its protein product is CASSPSQGAETQYF.